This note documents a single T cell receptor (beta chain) sequence. Sequencing was performed with immunoSEQ multiplex PCR; in TCRdb, only in-frame clones are kept and a portion is missing. The sample lists tens of thousands of clones, 86% occurring once. Patients were ruled out by autoimmune disease history or systemic immunosuppression. The entry originates in a study of OX40 agonist ivuxolimab in advanced cancers. V dropped 0 bases and J dropped 5 bases, with 10 bases sitting between them. The CDR3 length is 14 residues. The germline CDR1 and CDR2 sequences are MNHEY and SVGAGI. The sample here was CD4+ or CD8+ T cells sorted from blood, taken in a trial of the OX40 agonist ivuxolimab. V is TRBV6-5 and J is TRBJ2-5; D uncertain. The source of this sequence is an adult with an advanced solid tumor such as melanoma, head and neck, liver or kidney cancer. CDR3 DNA: TGTGCCAGCAGTTACTCGTCCAGGTTGGAGACCCAGTACTTC. Translation: CASSYSSRLETQYF.